This T cell receptor beta chain was observed in a study of blood T cell repertoires in COVID-19. Whole-study context: There were acute and convalescent COVID-19 samples, and they came from the United States, Italy and Spain. T cells, B-cell-depleted T cells, or PBMCs supplied cDNA or gDNA.

As originally analysed: Nucleated cell counts were estimated from reference gene primer amplification. Profiled with immunoSEQ multiplex PCR; TCRdb holds only in-frame clones, not every one. The V and J calls and clone size were taken over from that table, and D and trimming were inferred from the DNA. The sample has more than 85,000 clones; roughly nine tenths are singletons. Germline V gene sequence: CDR1 SQVTM, CDR2 ANQGSEA. With 6 bases clipped from V and 4 bases from J, the junction kept 8 bases outside the gene matches. The CDR3 is 13 amino acids. The rearrangement joins TRBV29-1 to TRBJ1-2; 7 bases are shared with TRBD1. The clonotype originates from a man aged 45-65 years with active COVID-19. Sequenced material: peripheral blood. The CDR3 spells CSVAYDRVYGYTF. Written as DNA, the CDR3 is TGCAGCGTCGCCTACGACAGGGTCTATGGCTACACCTTC. Variable domain in full (rest from reference TRBV29-1 and TRBJ1-2): SAVISQKPSRDICQRGTSLTIQCQVDSQVTMMFWYRQQPGQSLTLIATANQGSEATYESGFVIDKFPISRPNLTFSTLTVSNMSPEDSSIYLCSVAYDRVYGYTFGSGTRLTVV.